Listed below are T cell receptor beta chains from one sample, sequenced in a study of blood T cell repertoires in COVID-19. Profiling relied on immunoSEQ multiplex PCR, and the TCRdb table lists in-frame clones only, not all of them. The sample consists of about 71,000 clones, roughly 88% of them appearing once. Sequenced sample: peripheral blood. All receptors come from a young man with acute or convalescent COVID-19. The CDR3 runs from the conserved cysteine through the conserved F or W. The D gene is left open where the match is weak. Some rows have no size entry. The others give once, few or many, or a class for an expanded clone.

v_call	clone_size	d_call	j_call	cdr3_aa	cdr3_nt
TRBV30	.	.	TRBJ1-1	CAWRKAIIEAFF	TGTGCCTGGAGGAAAGCTATCATTGAAGCTTTCTTT
TRBV2	.	TRBD1	TRBJ1-5	CASTPSGQRVPQHF	TGTGCCAGCACTCCTTCGGGACAGAGGGTCCCCCAGCATTTT
TRBV7-3	once	.	TRBJ1-1	CASSAQGFQGEAFF	TGTGCCAGCAGCGCCCAGGGGTTCCAGGGAGAAGCTTTCTTT
TRBV2	.	TRBD1	TRBJ1-2	CASSVARGRFYGYTF	TGTGCCAGCAGTGTGGCCAGGGGGCGCTTCTATGGCTACACCTTC
TRBV6-6	.	TRBD1	TRBJ1-4	CASTGQGKETEKLFF	TGTGCCAGCACCGGACAGGGCAAGGAAACTGAAAAACTGTTTTTT
TRBV5-1	.	TRBD1	TRBJ1-1	CASRHDREEVEAFF	TGCGCCAGCAGACACGACAGGGAGGAGGTGGAAGCTTTCTTT
TRBV18	.	TRBD2	TRBJ2-1	CASSARTSGSSGEQFF	TGTGCCAGCTCGGCCCGGACTAGCGGGAGTAGCGGTGAGCAGTTCTTC
TRBV6-1	.	.	TRBJ1-2	CASSEDRGAEGYTF	TGTGCCAGCAGTGAAGATCGGGGGGCGGAGGGCTACACCTTC
TRBV3-1/TRBV3-2	.	TRBD1	TRBJ1-4	CASSQGKCCRTGKCATNEKLFF	TGTGCCAGCAGCCAAGGAAAGTGTTGTAGGACAGGGAAGTGTGCAACTAATGAAAAACTGTTTTTT
TRBV9	.	TRBD2	TRBJ2-2	CASSRAGSGTGELFF	TGTGCCAGCAGCAGAGCGGGATCGGGCACCGGGGAGCTGTTTTTT